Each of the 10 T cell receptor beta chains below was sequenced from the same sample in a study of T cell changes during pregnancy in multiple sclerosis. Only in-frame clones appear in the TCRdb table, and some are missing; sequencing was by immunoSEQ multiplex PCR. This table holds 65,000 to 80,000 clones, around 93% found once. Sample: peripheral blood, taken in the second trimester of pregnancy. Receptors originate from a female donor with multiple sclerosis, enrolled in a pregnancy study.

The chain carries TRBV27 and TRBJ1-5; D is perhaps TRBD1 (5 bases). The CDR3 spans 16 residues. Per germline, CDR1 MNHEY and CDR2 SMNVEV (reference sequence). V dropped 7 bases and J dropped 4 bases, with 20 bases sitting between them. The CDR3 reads CASTQIVQGGNQPQHF. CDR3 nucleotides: TGTGCCAGCACCCAAATAGTCCAGGGTGGAAATCAGCCCCAGCATTTT.

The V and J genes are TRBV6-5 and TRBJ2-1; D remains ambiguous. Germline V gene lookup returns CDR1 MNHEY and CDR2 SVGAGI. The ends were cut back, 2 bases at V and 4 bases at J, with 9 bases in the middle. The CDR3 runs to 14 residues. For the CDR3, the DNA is TGTGCCAGCAGTTACCGTCAGATGTACAATGAGCAGTTCTTC. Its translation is CASSYRQMYNEQFF.

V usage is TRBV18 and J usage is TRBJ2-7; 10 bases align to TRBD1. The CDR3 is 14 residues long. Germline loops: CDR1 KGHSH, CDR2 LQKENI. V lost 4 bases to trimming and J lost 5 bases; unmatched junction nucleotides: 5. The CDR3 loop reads CASSLGQGFDEQYF. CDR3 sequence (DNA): TGTGCCAGCTCACTGGGACAGGGGTTTGACGAGCAGTACTTC.

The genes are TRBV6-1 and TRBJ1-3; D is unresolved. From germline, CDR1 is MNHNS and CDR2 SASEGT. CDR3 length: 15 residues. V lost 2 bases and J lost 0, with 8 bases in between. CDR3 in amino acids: CASSEILISGNTIYF. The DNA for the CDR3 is TGTGCCAGCAGTGAAATCCTTATCTCTGGAAACACCATATATTTT.

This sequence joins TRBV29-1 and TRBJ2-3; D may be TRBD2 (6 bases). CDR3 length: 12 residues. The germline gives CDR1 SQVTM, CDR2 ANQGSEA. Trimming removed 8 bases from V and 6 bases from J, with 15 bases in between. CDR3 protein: CSIRDLGDTQYF. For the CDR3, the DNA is TGCAGCATAAGGGACTTAGGGGATACGCAGTATTTT.

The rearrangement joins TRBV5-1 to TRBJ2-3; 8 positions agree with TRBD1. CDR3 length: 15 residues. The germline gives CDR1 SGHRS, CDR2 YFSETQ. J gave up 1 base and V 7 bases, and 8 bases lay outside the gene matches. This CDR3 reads CASAVTGDGTDTQYF. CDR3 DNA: TGCGCCAGCGCGGTGACAGGGGACGGCACAGATACGCAGTATTTT.

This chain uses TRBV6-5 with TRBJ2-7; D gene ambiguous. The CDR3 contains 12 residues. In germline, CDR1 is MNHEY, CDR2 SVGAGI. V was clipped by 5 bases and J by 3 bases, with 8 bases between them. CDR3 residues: CASSTQNYEQYF. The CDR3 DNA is TGTGCCAGCAGTACACAGAACTACGAGCAGTACTTC.

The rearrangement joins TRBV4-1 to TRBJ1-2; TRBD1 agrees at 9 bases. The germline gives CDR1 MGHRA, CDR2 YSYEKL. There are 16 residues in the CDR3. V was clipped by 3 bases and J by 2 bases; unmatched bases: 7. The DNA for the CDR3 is TGCGCCAGCAGCCAGGACAGGGGAGTGGGGAACTATGGCTACACCTTC. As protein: CASSQDRGVGNYGYTF.

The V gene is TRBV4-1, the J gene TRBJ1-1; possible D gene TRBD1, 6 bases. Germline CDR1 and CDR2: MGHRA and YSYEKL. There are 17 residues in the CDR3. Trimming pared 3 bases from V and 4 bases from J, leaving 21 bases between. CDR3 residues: CASSHPRGSLRATEAFF. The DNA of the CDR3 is TGCGCCAGCAGCCACCCCAGGGGCAGTCTAAGAGCCACTGAAGCTTTCTTT.

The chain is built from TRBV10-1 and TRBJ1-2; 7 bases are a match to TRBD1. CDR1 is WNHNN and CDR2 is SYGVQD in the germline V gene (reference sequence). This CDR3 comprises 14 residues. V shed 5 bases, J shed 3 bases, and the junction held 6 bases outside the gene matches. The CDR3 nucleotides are TGCGCCAGCAGTCTCCCCGGGACAGACTATGGCTACACCTTC. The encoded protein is CASSLPGTDYGYTF.